Here is one TCR beta chain with its context. In TCRdb, the RT-PCR reads were re-called with MiXCR into one record per CDR3 protein. Of more than 600,000 distinct CDR3 sequences in the sample, around 14% are singletons; the top ten hold roughly 3.9%. The germline V gene encodes CDR1 SGDLS and CDR2 YYNGEE. V lost 0 bases and J 1 base, leaving 8 bases between the germline ends. The CDR3 contains 15 residues. The TCR comes from a female donor in good health, serving as a healthy control. Sequencing input: memory CD4+ T cells from blood. The chain has TRBV9 and TRBJ2-4; TRBD2 might be the D (5 bases). CDR3 region: CASSVDPGAKNIQYF. CDR3 sequence (DNA): TGTGCCAGCAGCGTAGATCCGGGGGCCAAAAACATTCAGTACTTC.